This T cell receptor (beta chain) is from a study of STAT5B mutations in CD4+ large granular lymphocyte leukemia (dated 2022 in TCRdb). Regarding the study in general: Among the healthy controls, the CDR3 'QG' motif was associated with a particular HLA allele. The study compared the TCRbeta repertoires of patients with CD4+ T-cell large granular lymphocyte leukemia against those of healthy blood donors. Flow cytometry on FACSCanto II or FACSVerse confirmed that purified fractions exceeded 95% purity among lymphocytes. The paper as a whole reports these results and caveats: Compared with healthy CD4+ repertoires, CD4-sorted patient repertoires appeared more clonal, and this difference remained even after the putative leukemic clones were removed. The data were not HLA-matched, and the higher clonality in CD4+ T-LGLL than in CD8+ T-LGLL could be due to the relatively small sample size. Enrichment of TRBV06-family usage was observed among the top patient clones (8/27) relative to healthy controls (2/35). The main leukemic clonotypes were found to be private to each patient, although about 25% of the main leukemic clonotypes were detected at low frequency in the non-leukemic repertoires of other patients.

The CDR3 spans 13 residues, from the cysteine through the phenylalanine. Kept here is only the CDR3 DNA, which spans 39 bases and is read in frame from base 1. Germline trimming amounts to 6 bases on V and 5 bases on J, with 5 as the count of junction bases outside the gene matches. CDR1 and CDR2 were assigned from the germline V gene as KGHSH and LQKENI. TCRbeta rearrangements were sequenced from genomic DNA using the immunoSEQ assay at survey resolution. The authors' analysis ran thus. In the TCR sequencing data, the smallest productive clonotype frequency that could be detected was 2.59 x 10-5. Only productive TCRbeta rearrangements, meaning sequences that were complete and in-frame, were kept for the analyses. Simpson clonality, calculated in the immunoSEQ Analyzer version 3.0, was used as the measure of sample clonality. Clones were binned by frequency as very rare, small, medium, large (1-20%) or hyperexpanded (>20%). Generation probabilities were estimated with OLGA 1.2.3, V-gene circos plots were made with VDJtools, specificities were looked up in VDJdb, and CDR3 motifs were identified with GLIPH. As stored in TCRdb, this immuneACCESS dataset retains in-frame rearrangements with V and J assigned. A fraction of the clones does not appear; measured against another copy, unresolved V genes explain less than half of the discrepancy, and the remainder lacks a known reason. The DNA gave D and trimming, while V, J and clone size come from that table. This sample holds some 34,000 clones; 74% were observed only once. About 0.3% of the sample lies in the top ten.

Of note for this clone: Its antigen specificity is not known. Base qualities are not at hand, and no much larger clone is one base apart.

The healthy control group was made up of some 38 blood donors, and the Finnish Red Cross blood service supplied their buffy coats. All TCR-sequenced material derived from peripheral blood: patient blood samples and healthy donor buffy coats. Peripheral blood mononuclear cells were isolated by Ficoll-Hypaque gradient centrifugation. CD4+ cells were purified magnetically from the buffy coats of healthy controls. The Gentra Puregene Cell and Tissue kit was used for genomic DNA extraction, and quantification was performed on a Qubit 2.0 fluorometer. The chain joins TRBV18 to TRBJ2-3, with 7 central nucleotides matching TRBD1. Source material: CD4+ T cells from blood buffy coats. This receptor was identified in a human donor in good health. The CDR3 amino acid sequence is: CASSGTAVDTQYF. The DNA sequence is as follows: TGTGCCAGCTCGGGGACAGCTGTAGATACGCAGTATTTT.